These 8 T cell receptor beta chains were sequenced from one sample in a study of monozygotic twins with inflammatory bowel disease. TCRdb re-called the 5' RACE reads, yielding one record per CDR3 amino acid sequence without DNA. This sample's table reports approximately 45,000 distinct CDR3 sequences. The sample consisted of blood. These receptors came from a human donor with ulcerative colitis or Crohn's disease, or a healthy co-twin of an affected twin (not recorded which).

The chain joins TRBV27 to TRBJ2-3; the TCRdb call, TRBD2, lacks DNA for checking. CDR1 is MNHEY and CDR2 is SMNVEV in the germline V gene (reference sequence). This CDR3 region has 16 residues. CDR3 loop: CASSYSRASGTDTQYF.

V is TRBV20-1 and J is TRBJ1-6; the D gene TCRdb calls, TRBD1, cannot be checked with no DNA. The CDR3 length is 18 residues. Germline V gene lookup returns CDR1 DFQATT and CDR2 SNEGSKA (reference sequence). CDR3 region: CSARTDRGGRSYNSPLHF.

V is TRBV28 and J is TRBJ1-1. The CDR3 covers 15 residues. The V gene's germline CDR1 is MDHEN and CDR2 SYDVKM. CDR3 protein: CASSPNKKVNTEAFF.

V is TRBV5-6 and J is TRBJ1-2; TCRdb outputs TRBD1, but without DNA this stays unchecked. This CDR3 region has 16 residues. From germline, CDR1 is SGHDT and CDR2 YYEEEE. The CDR3 region is CASSSELDRGPYGYTF.

The chain carries TRBV18 and TRBJ2-1. The CDR3 has 14 amino acids. Germline CDR1 is KGHSH and CDR2 is LQKENI. CDR3 amino acids: CASSPVERNNEQFF.

This rearrangement joins TRBV12-3 or TRBV12-4 to TRBJ2-1; with no DNA, the TCRdb D assignment of TRBD1 cannot be verified. The CDR3 is 14 amino acids. CDR3 in amino acids: CASTPGSSYNEQFF.

This chain joins TRBV6-5 and TRBJ2-5; without DNA, the TCRdb call of TRBD1 cannot be checked. This CDR3 is 15 amino acids long. CDR1 is MNHEY, CDR2 SVGAGI, per germline. CDR3 region: CASSYARQGSETQYF.

This chain uses TRBV7-2 with TRBJ2-5; TCRdb's D gene call, TRBD2, goes unchecked for lack of DNA. Per germline, CDR1 SGHTA and CDR2 FQGNSA. CDR3 size: 15 residues. The CDR3 sequence: CASSTEAGPQETQYF.